This T cell receptor beta chain was found in a study of blood T cell repertoires in COVID-19. About the research overall: The United States, Italy and Spain provided the acute and convalescent COVID-19 samples. T cells, B-cell-depleted T cells, or PBMCs supplied cDNA or gDNA.

V lost 0 bases, J lost 7 bases, and 12 bases stayed unmatched. The CDR3 covers 19 residues. CDR1 is SGHRS, CDR2 YFSETQ, per germline. In the authors' workflow: Reference gene primer amplification gave estimated nucleated cell counts. Assay: immunoSEQ multiplex PCR; the TCRdb copy retains only in-frame clones and omits some. From that table come the V and J calls and clone size; the DNA was used to work out D and trimming. The table has about 160,000 clones, 60% to 85% seen once; the top ten hold around 8.1%. The receptor was derived from a man aged 55 to 69 with acute or convalescent COVID-19. Sequences were obtained from peripheral blood. The chain employs TRBV5-1 and TRBJ2-3; TRBD2 matches at 15 bases. The CDR3 region has the DNA TGCGCCAGCAGCTTGGGCCCCCCGGGACTAGCGGGGGGAGAATATACGCAGTATTTT. Translating it yields CASSLGPPGLAGGEYTQYF. Filled out from reference TRBV5-1 and TRBJ2-3, the complete variable domain reads KAGVTQTPRYLIKTRGQQVTLSCSPISGHRSVSWYQQTPGQGLQFLFEYFSETQRNKGNFPGRFSGRQFSNSRSEMNVSTLELGDSALYLCASSLGPPGLAGGEYTQYFGPGTRLTVL.